These 28 T cell receptor beta chains were sequenced from one sample in a study of T cells of healthy individuals (dated by TCRdb to 2016 to 2018). Library preparation used 5' RACE. The sample was run on an Illumina MiSeq. The raw public reads went through TCRdb reprocessing: fastp at Q25, MiXCR clone calling, in-frame beta chains kept. Records with the same CDR3 protein are collapsed into one entry carrying the most frequent genes and DNA. Present in this sample are more than 60,000 distinct CDR3 sequences, around 15% of which were seen just once. The ten biggest clones cover about 4.4% of the sample. These receptors originate from a human donor in good health.

This clonotype showed up just a few times. The gene calls are TRBV6-6 and TRBJ1-5; D is undetermined. The V and J ends lost 11 bases and 4 bases respectively, with 21 bases between them. This CDR3 spans 15 amino acids. Germline lookup yields CDR1 MNHNY and CDR2 SVGAGI (reference sequence). The CDR3 DNA is TGTGCCTTATCGTCGGAGGGAGGCGCGAATCAGCCCCAGCATTTT. Its translation: CALSSEGGANQPQHF.

This clonotype has a count of ten or more. The chain uses TRBV28 and TRBJ2-4; D gene uncertain. The CDR3 is made up of 15 amino acids. Germline CDR1 MDHEN, CDR2 SYDVKM. Between the trimmed V and J ends, which lost 6 bases and 8 bases, there was a span of 20 bases. The CDR3 region is CASRPLLVAQDIQYF. In DNA form, the CDR3 reads TGTGCCAGCAGACCCTTACTCGTCGCCCAGGACATTCAGTACTTC. The full variable domain, rest sourced from reference TRBV28 and TRBJ2-4, is DVKVTQSSRYLVKRTGEKVFLECVQDMDHENMFWYRQDPGLGLRLIYFSYDVKMKEKGDIPEGYSVSREKKERFSLILESASTNQTSMYLCASRPLLVAQDIQYFGAGTRLSVL.

The chain recombines TRBV7-3 with TRBJ2-1; D may be TRBD1 (5 bases). V gave up 5 bases and J gave up 9 bases, with 11 bases separating them. This CDR3 is 12 amino acids long. The germline V gene encodes CDR1 SGHTA and CDR2 FQGTGA. The CDR3 nucleotides read TGTGCCAGCAGCCCAGGGCCCGGTGAGCAGTTCTTC. Protein product: CASSPGPGEQFF.

This chain links TRBV4-3 with TRBJ2-7, with 10 bases fitting TRBD2. The ends lost 5 bases at V and 3 bases at J; junction bases unmatched: 13. CDR1 is LGHNA and CDR2 is YSLEER in the germline V gene. The CDR3 sequence is 17 residues long. The CDR3 protein is CASSAYVRLAGLYEQYF. The DNA of the CDR3 is TGCGCCAGCAGCGCTTACGTCAGACTAGCGGGCCTCTACGAGCAGTACTTC.

This clonotype has just a few counts. The chain uses TRBV20-1 and TRBJ2-7, with D unresolved. The CDR3 runs to 14 residues. The V end lost 3 bases, the J end lost 2 bases, and 14 bases lay between the germline ends. The germline V gene encodes CDR1 DFQATT and CDR2 SNEGSKA (reference sequence). CDR3 DNA: TGCAGTGCTAGTAATCAGGTATTACCCTACGAGCAGTACTTC. It translates to CSASNQVLPYEQYF.

The table lists this clonotype with many counts. The gene calls are TRBV7-2 and TRBJ1-1, with D perhaps TRBD1 (5 bases). V was pared by 5 bases and J by 6 bases, with 16 bases between. Germline values: CDR1 SGHTA, CDR2 FQGNSA. The CDR3 spans 14 residues. CDR3 in amino acids: CASSPVVRVPEAFF. The CDR3 coding sequence is TGTGCCAGCAGCCCAGTAGTCAGGGTGCCTGAAGCTTTCTTT.

Many counts were recorded for this clonotype. The chain joins TRBV18 to TRBJ2-3; D could derive from TRBD1 or TRBD2 (8 bases each). Germline lookup yields CDR1 KGHSH and CDR2 LQKENI. Trimming took 1 base from V and 10 from J, leaving 24 bases between them. This CDR3 region has 17 residues. The CDR3: CASSPQSRGGRTGPQYF. CDR3 sequence (DNA): TGTGCCAGCTCACCACAAAGTCGGGGGGGAAGGACAGGGCCGCAGTATTTT.

The sample holds a few counts of this clonotype. This chain links TRBV2 with TRBJ2-2; 8 bases are a match to TRBD1. The CDR3 consists of 15 residues. CDR1 SNHLY and CDR2 FYNNEI come from the germline V gene. With 3 bases clipped from V and 6 bases from J, the junction kept 6 bases outside the gene matches. The CDR3 sequence is CASSDPQGASGELFF. The CDR3 nucleotides read TGTGCCAGCAGTGACCCCCAGGGGGCCTCCGGGGAGCTGTTTTTT.

The rearrangement joins TRBV15 to TRBJ2-7; 10 bases are shared with TRBD2. V lost 1 base, J lost 7 bases, and 10 bases stayed unmatched. Germline-derived CDR1 and CDR2 are LNHNV and YYDKDF (reference sequence). The CDR3 contains 16 residues. CDR3 in DNA: TGTGCCACCAGCAGAGCCCGTTCTAGCGGGGGTGAAGAGCAGTACTTC. Encoded protein: CATSRARSSGGEEQYF.

The J gene is TRBJ1-5, the V gene TRBV21-1. TRBV21-1 is a pseudogene segment. This CDR3 is built from 17 residues. CDR3 nucleotides: TGTGCCGGACGACGGGACGGCTTCCCCTATAGCAATCAGCCCCAGCATTTT. It is translated as CAGRRDGFPYSNQPQHF.

This clonotype showed up just a few times. The chain couples TRBV4-1 to TRBJ2-5; D not certain. Germline loops: CDR1 MGHRA, CDR2 YSYEKL. The CDR3 has 12 amino acids. V was trimmed by 0 bases and J by 7 bases, leaving 6 bases between them. The CDR3 region is CASSQDSLTQYF. The DNA of the CDR3 is TGCGCCAGCAGCCAAGATAGCCTGACCCAGTACTTC.

Comment on this clonotype: This may be a read error, as it is one base from a much larger clone. The gene calls are TRBV5-1 and TRBJ1-4; the D gene is possibly TRBD1 (5 bases). Germline V CDR1 and CDR2: SGHRS, YFSETQ. Trimming left V 3 bases short and J 0 bases short, with 6 bases between. The CDR3 contains 14 residues. The DNA of the CDR3 is TGCGCCAGCAGCTCGACAGCAACTAATGAAAAACTGTTTTTT. Translation gives CASSSTATNEKLFF.

This clonotype appeared many times. The chain is built from TRBV3-1 and TRBJ2-7; TRBD2 aligns across 13 bases. The CDR3 has 15 amino acids. In germline, CDR1 is LGHDT, CDR2 YNNKEL (reference sequence). With V trimmed by 3 bases and J by 3 bases, 2 bases remained unmatched. CDR3 DNA sequence: TGTGCCAGCAGCCACCGGACTAGCGGGGGCTACGAGCAGTACTTC. It codes for CASSHRTSGGYEQYF.

This clonotype was detected only a few times. The rearrangement links TRBV7-2 to TRBJ1-4; D is unclear. Germline assignment: CDR1 SGHTA and CDR2 FQGNSA. Trimming shortened V by 5 bases and J by 4 bases, and 14 bases separated the two germline ends. The CDR3 consists of 15 residues. The CDR3, as DNA: TGTGCCAGCAGCGGAGGGCCCGACCTTAATGAAAAACTGTTTTTT. The encoded protein is CASSGGPDLNEKLFF. The full variable domain, with the rest looked up from reference TRBV7-2 and TRBJ1-4, is GAGVSQSPSNKVTEKGKDVELRCDPISGHTALYWYRQSLGQGLEFLIYFQGNSAPDKSGLPSDRFSAERTGGSVSTLTIQRTQQEDSAVYLCASSGGPDLNEKLFFGSGTQLSVL.

The DNA for the CDR3 is TGTGCCAGCAGCAAGTTGAGGACAAGGGCCCAGTACTTC. Its translation is CASSKLRTRAQYF. This sequence joins TRBV7-9 and TRBJ2-5; weak D call: TRBD1 (5 bases). Germline CDR1 SEHNR, CDR2 FQNEAQ (reference sequence). Trimming took off 5 bases at V and 9 bases at J, with 16 bases between the two ends. The CDR3 has 13 amino acids. The full variable domain, completed using reference TRBV7-9 and TRBJ2-5, is DTGVSQNPRHKITKRGQNVTFRCDPISEHNRLYWYRQTLGQGPEFLTYFQNEAQLEKSRLLSDRFSAERPKGSFSTLEIQRTEQGDSAMYLCASSKLRTRAQYFGPGTRLLVL.

Ten or more counts support this clonotype. The J gene is TRBJ1-2, the V gene TRBV3-1; D call uncertain. Germline lookup yields CDR1 LGHDT and CDR2 YNNKEL (reference sequence). V lost 7 bases and J lost 5, with 14 bases in between. This CDR3 spans 13 amino acids. CDR3 amino acids: CASMGRNLYGYTF. As DNA, the CDR3 is TGTGCCAGCATGGGGAGAAATCTTTATGGCTACACCTTC.

The chain has TRBV5-1 and TRBJ2-5, with D tentatively TRBD2 (6 bases). The ends were cut back, 4 bases at V and 0 bases at J, with 10 bases in the middle. The V gene's germline CDR1 is SGHRS and CDR2 YFSETQ. The CDR3 is made up of 14 amino acids. For the CDR3, the DNA is TGCGCCAGCAGCCCCGGGACTTACCAAGAGACCCAGTACTTC. It specifies CASSPGTYQETQYF.

This clonotype was seen more than once but under ten times. The chain uses TRBV18 and TRBJ1-5, with D maybe TRBD1 (5 bases). V was trimmed by 6 bases and J by 6 bases, leaving 18 bases between them. Germline CDR1 KGHSH, CDR2 LQKENI. This CDR3 comprises 15 residues. The CDR3 DNA reads TGTGCCAGCTCCCTCGGGACGGAGGGAGGTCAGCCCCAGCATTTT. Encoded protein: CASSLGTEGGQPQHF.

This clonotype showed up many times. The CDR3 DNA follows: TGTGCCAGCAGCCCACTACGACGCGCTTTCTTT. The encoded protein is CASSPLRRAFF. V and J are TRBV9 and TRBJ1-1; D is unresolved. The CDR3 is 11 amino acids. Trimming left V 4 bases short and J 11 bases short, with 12 bases between. Germline CDR1 is SGDLS and CDR2 is YYNGEE.

The table lists this clonotype with many counts. The chain couples TRBV10-3 to TRBJ2-7; weak D call: TRBD2 (6 bases). Germline CDR1 and CDR2: ENHRY and SYGVKD. This CDR3 has 14 residues. Trimming pared 0 bases from V and 2 bases from J, leaving 8 bases between. CDR3 sequence reads: CAISESGGTYEQYF. The DNA of the CDR3 is TGTGCCATCAGTGAGTCGGGCGGGACCTACGAGCAGTACTTC.

Many counts were recorded for this clonotype. The chain combines TRBV28 with TRBJ2-6; perhaps TRBD1 as D (5 bases). This CDR3 is built from 16 residues. The V and J ends lost 3 bases and 2 bases respectively, with 11 bases between them. The germline V gene has CDR1 MDHEN and CDR2 SYDVKM. Written as DNA, the CDR3 is TGTGCCAGCAGTTTGCTCAGGGATACTGGGGCCAACGTCCTGACTTTC. Its translation: CASSLLRDTGANVLTF.

This clonotype was observed a handful of times. The V call is TRBV5-1, the J call TRBJ2-1, with TRBD1 as a possible D gene (6 bases). Germline V gene sequence: CDR1 SGHRS, CDR2 YFSETQ. The V and J ends lost 0 bases and 9 bases respectively, with 7 bases between them. The CDR3 consists of 12 residues. The CDR3 DNA sequence: TGCGCCAGCAGCTTGGAGACAGGTGAGCAGTTCTTC. This translates into CASSLETGEQFF.

There are many counts of this clonotype. The rearrangement joins TRBV7-8 to TRBJ2-5; D call uncertain. CDR1 SGHVS and CDR2 FQNEAQ come from the germline V gene. This CDR3 comprises 12 residues. V lost 3 bases, J lost 1 base, and 3 bases lay in between. The CDR3 nucleotides read TGTGCCAGCAGCTTCCCCCAAGAGACCCAGTACTTC. Its protein is CASSFPQETQYF.

The CDR3, as DNA: TGTGCCAGCAGCTCGAGGGGTCCGGGACAGGGGAACACTGAAGCTTTCTTT. It codes for CASSSRGPGQGNTEAFF. The rearrangement links TRBV7-2 to TRBJ1-1; TRBD1 matches 9 bases. The V and J ends lost 4 bases and 1 base, in that order; junction bases with no gene match: 10. The length of the CDR3 is 17 residues. Germline CDR1 and CDR2: SGHTA and FQGNSA. Full variable domain (rest looked up from reference TRBV7-2 and TRBJ1-1): GAGVSQSPSNKVTEKGKDVELRCDPISGHTALYWYRQSLGQGLEFLIYFQGNSAPDKSGLPSDRFSAERTGGSVSTLTIQRTQQEDSAVYLCASSSRGPGQGNTEAFFGQGTRLTVV.

V is TRBV25-1 and J is TRBJ2-1; D may be TRBD1 (5 bases). This CDR3 is 15 amino acids long. The germline gives CDR1 MGHDK, CDR2 SYGVNS. V lost 7 bases, J lost 3 bases, and 16 bases lay in between. The CDR3: CASTPGYVGYNEQFF. The CDR3 DNA follows: TGTGCCAGCACCCCAGGGTACGTTGGCTACAATGAGCAGTTCTTC.

V and J are TRBV5-4 and TRBJ2-5; 9 bases fit TRBD1. Germline lookup yields CDR1 SGHNT and CDR2 YYREEE (reference sequence). V shed 2 bases and J 7 bases; nucleotides not matched to a gene: 6. The CDR3 extends over 14 amino acids. CDR3 amino acids: CASSFGTGRGTQYF. CDR3 bases: TGTGCCAGCAGCTTTGGGACAGGGAGGGGGACCCAGTACTTC.

This clonotype was counted only a few times. CDR3 loop: CSVEETSSPEQYF. CDR3 in DNA: TGCAGCGTTGAAGAGACCAGTTCCCCCGAGCAGTACTTC. The V gene is TRBV29-1, the J gene TRBJ2-7; D remains unclear. Germline values: CDR1 SQVTM, CDR2 ANQGSEA. This CDR3 spans 13 amino acids. The V gene lost 0 bases and the J gene lost 6 bases, with 12 bases spanning the gap.

This clonotype is classed as medium-sized. CDR3: CASSYSNEQFF. The CDR3 DNA is TGTGCCAGCAGTTACAGCAATGAGCAGTTCTTC. The chain recombines TRBV12-3 or TRBV12-4 with TRBJ2-1; D remains unclear. Trimming pared 4 bases from V and 6 bases from J, leaving 4 bases between. This CDR3 has 11 amino acids.